The clone carrying this TCR beta chain was seen a few times. This sample was included in a study of metastatic and nonmetastatic thyroid tumors. The V end was cut by 6 bases, the J end by 7 bases, with 13 bases between. The CDR3 loop spans 14 amino acids. Germline V gene sequence: CDR1 MNHEY, CDR2 SVGEGT. No treatment of any kind had been given to any patient before thyroid surgery. TCRdb re-called the PCR reads through MiXCR. The sample contains 35,000 to 50,000 clones, 25% to 30% of which appear only once. The clonotype originates from a male donor with papillary thyroid cancer or a benign thyroid nodule (not recorded which). Some clones in this sample may be carry-over from other donors' samples. The sample consisted of blood. The rearrangement uses TRBV6-2 or TRBV6-3 and TRBJ1-6; maybe TRBD1 (5 bases). CDR3 in amino acids: CASSATGANSPLHF. The CDR3 nucleotides are TGTGCCAGCAGCGCCACCGGGGCCAATTCACCCCTCCACTTT.